The source of this TCR beta chain is a study of blood T cell repertoires in COVID-19. For the study at large: Acute-phase and convalescent COVID-19 samples originated in the United States, Italy and Spain.

Germline lookup yields CDR1 ENHRY and CDR2 SYGVKD. This CDR3 has 14 amino acids. V dropped 5 bases and J dropped 4 bases, with 12 bases sitting between them. Here immunoSEQ multiplex PCR was the method, and the copy in TCRdb shows in-frame clones only, minus some. The sample includes around 30,000 clones, around 77% of them seen just once. Source material: peripheral blood. This receptor was obtained from a human donor in a cohort sampled during active COVID-19. This chain joins TRBV10-3 and TRBJ1-3; TRBD1 is a possible D gene (5 bases). The CDR3 DNA reads as TGTGCCATCAGTCAGGGCCTCGCGGGAAACACCATATATTTT. Its protein is CAISQGLAGNTIYF.